This TCR beta chain originates from a study of PD-L1 blockade in urothelial cancer. Study-wide context: Atezolizumab, begun by patients in about 2014, was given at 1,200 mg intravenously every 3 weeks. Males with urothelial cancer arising in the bladder constituted most of the 29 patients. Patients had received 0 to 3 prior chemotherapy regimens. A median of roughly 130,000 T cells was found in the blood samples.

The trim removed 6 bases at V and 7 bases at J, leaving 10 bases unmatched. The germline gives CDR1 MNHEY, CDR2 SMNVEV (reference sequence). CDR3 length: 15 amino acids. Here immunoSEQ multiplex PCR was the method, and the copy in TCRdb shows in-frame clones only, minus some. This table has roughly 51,000 clones, roughly 88% appearing once. Stated time point: peripheral blood 6 weeks after treatment start. The sequencing here drew on PBMCs, taken around atezolizumab (anti-PD-L1) treatment. The chain employs TRBV27 and TRBJ2-7, with 12 bases matching TRBD2. The TCR sequence derives from a man aged 50-59 years with urothelial cancer. CDR3 DNA: TGTGCCAGCAGAAATCGACTAGCGGGAGAAAAAGAGCAGTACTTC. It is translated as CASRNRLAGEKEQYF.